This entry describes one TCR beta chain. This clonotype was found a few times. The antigen this receptor binds is unknown. Per-base quality was not reported, and no clone a single base away is much larger than it. The source of the sample is a study of T cells in Graves' hyperthyroidism and ophthalmopathy (dated by TCRdb to about 2019). In the study overall: A discovery cohort of about a hundred patients, 43 with Graves' ophthalmopathy and approximately 60 with stable Graves' hyperthyroidism, was used to find distinguishing TCR V-J signatures. Prospective prediction of ophthalmopathy was tested in an independent validation cohort of approximately 18 hyperthyroidism patients and 17 patients who later progressed to ophthalmopathy. The 85 to 100 discovery patients were divided at random into training and test sets in a 7:3 ratio. In addition, the study compared T-cell repertoires in thyroid tissue and in blood from six Graves' hyperthyroidism patients. After sampling, hyperthyroidism patients received methimazole starting at 30 mg daily, and ophthalmopathy patients received high-dose intravenous methylprednisolone. TCR Vbeta CDR3 sequencing of some 140 peripheral blood samples (approximately 44 ophthalmopathy, 75 hyperthyroidism and around 17 progressor patients) is reported in the paper.

TCR beta CDR3 regions were amplified from RNA transcripts. The TCR CDR3 was subjected to a first round of RT-PCR using the HTBI primer set and the Qiagen OneStep RT-PCR kit. The libraries were constructed in a second round of multiplex PCR and then size-selected and purified. Sequencing of the libraries was done on an Illumina HiSeq2000 using paired-end 100 bp reads. The study's processing was this. SOAPnuke was used to process the raw data, throwing out any read that contained adapters or uncalled bases, had a mean Phred below 15, or lacked an exact constant-primer or identifier match. COPE v1.2.5 was used to merge high-quality paired reads, and clonotypes were defined as unique nucleotide sequences. Clonotypes were aligned to IMGT TRBV, TRBD and TRBJ reference segments using MiTCR v1.1. The analysis included only V-J combinations with a frequency above 0.0001, which together covered about 99% of the repertoires. The TCS score was defined as the ratio of F50 (clonal expansion) to E x V (chaos), calculated using BLOSUM62-based TCRdist between CDR3 peptides within each V-J. Welch's t-statistics and random forest reduced 514 V-J features to fewer than 15, which were used in a naive Bayes classifier (R e1071). The public reads were run again by TCRdb, first through fastp at Q25 and then through MiXCR, and only productive beta chains were kept. Duplicate CDR3 protein sequences are folded into a single record with the most common DNA and genes. TCRdb's processing, not the authors' own work, is the source of the V and J calls. Here the sample has 560,000 or so distinct CDR3 sequences; around 45% occur a single time. The ten top clones hold nearly 8.5% of the sample.

Stable Graves' hyperthyroidism was defined as the absence of progression to ophthalmopathy over 18 months of follow-up. Hyperthyroidism patients were newly diagnosed, with disease duration under 2 months, and aged 18 to 65 years. Exclusion was applied to patients with uncontrolled infections, other autoimmune diseases, pregnancy or lactation. Clinical symptoms, serum thyroxine and TRAb, thyroid ultrasound, and orbital computed tomography formed the basis for the diagnoses. Total RNA was extracted with Trizol reagent, and quality was checked on an Agilent 2100 Bioanalyzer. The paper as a whole reports these results and caveats: In validation, the model predicted progression to ophthalmopathy a median of about 5.9 months before onset, with approximately 70% sensitivity and roughly 77% specificity. Most expanded thyroid clonotypes (frequency above 0.001) were also detected in blood, a finding suggesting that blood repertoires may reflect thyroid immune responses. Sample size was not statistically predetermined, and blinding of investigators to group allocation was not performed. A 13 V-J signature model separated ophthalmopathy from stable hyperthyroidism, with 87.88% sensitivity and about 81% specificity in cross-validation and 80%/75% in testing.

Sequencing was done on a sample of peripheral blood or thyroid tissue (not recorded which). This receptor was identified in a young woman with Graves' hyperthyroidism. Donor details come from another sample of the same person, matched by shared clones.

Read as DNA, the sequence is TGTGCCAGCAGCCAACGGGCCACGAGGGACTATGGCTACACCTTC. This yields the protein CASSQRATRDYGYTF. The rearranged chain carries TRBV7-9 and TRBJ1-2; the D gene identity is not certain. The CDR3 measures 15 amino acids from cysteine to phenylalanine. The only DNA kept is the CDR3, 45 bases in frame from the first base. The junction carries 16 bases between V and J, which are trimmed by 5 bases and 3 bases respectively. CDR1 and CDR2 are read off the germline V gene (reference sequence) as SEHNR and FQNEAQ.